This TCR beta chain is from a study of cytomegalovirus exposure and HLA in healthy donors. 60 Vbeta and 13 Jbeta primers were used in PCR. The protocol was immunoSEQ multiplex PCR, while the TCRdb copy is restricted to in-frame clones and leaves out a portion. The sample holds under 200,000 clones, more than 75% seen once. This clone was counted once. The CDR3 contains 15 residues. Germline V gene sequence: CDR1 SGHTA, CDR2 FQGNSA. With 3 bases clipped from V and 2 bases from J, the junction kept 6 bases outside the gene matches. The specimen was PBMCs. The chain couples TRBV7-2 to TRBJ2-7, with TRBD2 matching 8 bases. The TCR originated in a male donor in good health and CMV-seropositive. The CDR3 is CASSFGGGLAYEQYF. CDR3 bases: TGTGCCAGCAGCTTTGGTGGGGGACTAGCCTACGAGCAGTACTTC.